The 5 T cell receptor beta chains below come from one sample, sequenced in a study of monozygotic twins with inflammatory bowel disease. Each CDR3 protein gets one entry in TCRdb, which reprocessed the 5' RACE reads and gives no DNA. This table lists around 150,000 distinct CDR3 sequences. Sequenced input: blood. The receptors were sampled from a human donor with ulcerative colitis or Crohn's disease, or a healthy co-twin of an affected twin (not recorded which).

The CDR3 region is CASSSPTANEQFF. The chain couples TRBV5-1 to TRBJ2-1; TCRdb returns TRBD2, unconfirmable since there is no DNA. The germline gives CDR1 SGHRS, CDR2 YFSETQ. There are 13 residues in the CDR3.

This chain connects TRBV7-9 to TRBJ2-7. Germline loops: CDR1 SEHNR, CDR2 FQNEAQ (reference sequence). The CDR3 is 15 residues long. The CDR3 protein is CASRYAGRDFYEQYF.

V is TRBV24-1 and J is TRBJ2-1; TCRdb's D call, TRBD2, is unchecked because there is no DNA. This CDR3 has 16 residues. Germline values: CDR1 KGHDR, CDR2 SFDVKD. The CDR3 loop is CATSDPIAGAYNEQFF.

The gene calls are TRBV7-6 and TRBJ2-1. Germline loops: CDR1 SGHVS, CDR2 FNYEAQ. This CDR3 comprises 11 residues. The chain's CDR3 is CASGANNEQFF.

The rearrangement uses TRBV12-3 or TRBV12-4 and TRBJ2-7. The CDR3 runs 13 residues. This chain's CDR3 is CASSLTDRKEQYF.